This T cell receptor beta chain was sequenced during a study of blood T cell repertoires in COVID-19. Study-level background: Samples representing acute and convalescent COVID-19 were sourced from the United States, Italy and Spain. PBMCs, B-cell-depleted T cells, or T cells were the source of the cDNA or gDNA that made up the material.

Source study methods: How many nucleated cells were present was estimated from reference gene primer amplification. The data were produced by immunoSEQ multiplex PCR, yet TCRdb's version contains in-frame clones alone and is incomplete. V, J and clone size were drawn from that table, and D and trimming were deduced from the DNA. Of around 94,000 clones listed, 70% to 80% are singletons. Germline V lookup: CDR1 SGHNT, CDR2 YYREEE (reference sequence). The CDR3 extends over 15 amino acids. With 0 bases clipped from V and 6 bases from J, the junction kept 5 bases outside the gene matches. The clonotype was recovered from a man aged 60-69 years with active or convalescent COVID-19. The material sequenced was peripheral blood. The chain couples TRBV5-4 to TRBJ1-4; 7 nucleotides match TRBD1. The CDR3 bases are TGTGCCAGCAGCTTGGCGGGACAGCCAGATGAAAAACTGTTTTTT. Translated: CASSLAGQPDEKLFF.